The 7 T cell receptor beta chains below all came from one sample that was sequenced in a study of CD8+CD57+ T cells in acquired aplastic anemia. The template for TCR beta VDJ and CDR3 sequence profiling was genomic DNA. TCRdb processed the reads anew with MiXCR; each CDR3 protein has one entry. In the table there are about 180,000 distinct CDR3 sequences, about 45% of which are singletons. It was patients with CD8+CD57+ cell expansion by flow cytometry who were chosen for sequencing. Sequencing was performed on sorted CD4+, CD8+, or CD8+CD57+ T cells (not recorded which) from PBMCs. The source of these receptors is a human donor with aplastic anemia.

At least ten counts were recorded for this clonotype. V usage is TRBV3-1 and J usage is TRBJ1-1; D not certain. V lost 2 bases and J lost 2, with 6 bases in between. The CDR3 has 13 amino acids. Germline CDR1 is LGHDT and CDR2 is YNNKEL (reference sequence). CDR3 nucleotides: TGTGCCAGCAGCCAATTTAGCAACACTGAAGCTTTCTTT. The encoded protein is CASSQFSNTEAFF.

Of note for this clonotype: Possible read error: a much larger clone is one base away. The chain's CDR3 is CASSDGKGRNTEAFF. The CDR3 nucleotides read TGTGCCAGCAGCGACGGGAAGGGACGGAACACTGAAGCTTTCTTT. The gene calls are TRBV11-2 and TRBJ1-1; a possible D gene is TRBD1 (5 bases). Germline V lookup: CDR1 SGHAT, CDR2 FQNNGV. This CDR3 spans 15 amino acids. Trimming cost V 5 bases and J 1 base, with 14 bases left between them.

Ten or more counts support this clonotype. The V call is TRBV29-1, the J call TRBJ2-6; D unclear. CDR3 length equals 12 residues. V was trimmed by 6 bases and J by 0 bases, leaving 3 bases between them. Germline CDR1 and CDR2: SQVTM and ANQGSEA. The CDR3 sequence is CSVASGANVLTF. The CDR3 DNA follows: TGCAGCGTAGCCTCTGGGGCCAACGTCCTGACTTTC.

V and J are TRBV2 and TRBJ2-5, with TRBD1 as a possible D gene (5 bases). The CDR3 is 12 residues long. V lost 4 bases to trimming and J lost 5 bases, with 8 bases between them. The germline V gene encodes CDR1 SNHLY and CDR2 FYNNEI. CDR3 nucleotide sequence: TGTGCCAGCAGTGCCAGGGTCGAGACCCAGTACTTC. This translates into CASSARVETQYF. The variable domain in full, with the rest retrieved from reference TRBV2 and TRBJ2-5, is EPEVTQTPSHQVTQMGQEVILRCVPISNHLYFYWYRQILGQKVEFLVSFYNNEISEKSEIFDDQFSVERPDGSNFTLKIRSTKLEDSAMYFCASSARVETQYFGPGTRLLVL.

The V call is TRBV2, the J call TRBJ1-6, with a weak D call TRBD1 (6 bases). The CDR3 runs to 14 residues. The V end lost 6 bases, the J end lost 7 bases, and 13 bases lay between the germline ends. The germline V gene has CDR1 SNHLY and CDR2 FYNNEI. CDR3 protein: CASRRTGANSPLHF. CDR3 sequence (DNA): TGTGCCAGCAGGCGGACGGGGGCAAATTCACCCCTCCACTTT.

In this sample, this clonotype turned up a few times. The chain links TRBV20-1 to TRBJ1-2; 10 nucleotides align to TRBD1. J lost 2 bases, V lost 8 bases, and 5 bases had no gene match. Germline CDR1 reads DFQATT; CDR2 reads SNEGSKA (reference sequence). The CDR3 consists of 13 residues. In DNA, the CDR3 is TGCAGTCGAGGACAGGGGGAAAACTATGGCTACACCTTC. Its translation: CSRGQGENYGYTF.

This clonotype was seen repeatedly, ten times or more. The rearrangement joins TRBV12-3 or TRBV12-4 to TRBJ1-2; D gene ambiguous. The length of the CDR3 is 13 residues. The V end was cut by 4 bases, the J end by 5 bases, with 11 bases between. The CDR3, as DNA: TGTGCCAGCAGTTCATCCCTTGGGTATGGCTACACCTTC. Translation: CASSSSLGYGYTF.